Following are 27 T cell receptor beta chains from one sample sequenced in a study of monozygotic twins with inflammatory bowel disease. TCRdb re-analyzed the 5' RACE reads; it lists each CDR3 protein once, without DNA. Its table records 110,000 to 150,000 distinct CDR3 sequences. Sequenced input: blood. The source of these receptors is a human donor with ulcerative colitis or Crohn's disease, or a healthy co-twin of an affected twin (not recorded which).

V gene TRBV29-1 combines with J gene TRBJ2-7; TCRdb's assignment of TRBD2 cannot be checked, as there is no DNA. This CDR3 has 12 amino acids. Germline V gene data show CDR1 as SQVTM and CDR2 as ANQGSEA. The CDR3 sequence: CSAQLATYEQYF.

The chain couples TRBV19 to TRBJ2-6; TCRdb designates TRBD1, a call that cannot be tested without DNA. CDR3 size: 18 residues. In germline, CDR1 is LNHDA, CDR2 SQIVND (reference sequence). The CDR3 sequence: CASSIGRTNRAGANVLTF.

The chain is built from TRBV25-1 and TRBJ2-5; the TCRdb call, TRBD1, lacks DNA for checking. The CDR3 length is 15 residues. CDR1 MGHDK and CDR2 SYGVNS come from the germline V gene. The CDR3 reads CASSLGGQGYETQYF.

The chain employs TRBV10-3 and TRBJ1-5. The V gene's germline CDR1 is ENHRY and CDR2 SYGVKD. There are 13 residues in the CDR3. The chain's CDR3 is CAISEVVNQPQHF.

This rearrangement joins TRBV6-5 to TRBJ2-5; TCRdb returns TRBD2, unconfirmable since there is no DNA. The V gene's germline CDR1 is MNHEY and CDR2 SVGAGI. CDR3 length equals 15 residues. CDR3 residues: CASSPIAGGGETQYF.

This chain connects TRBV30 to TRBJ2-3; TCRdb indicates TRBD1, and absent DNA this call remains unverified. In germline, CDR1 is GTSNPN, CDR2 SVGIG (reference sequence). The CDR3 totals 14 residues. This CDR3 is CAWSLDRGTDTQYF.

V is TRBV2 and J is TRBJ2-2. CDR1 is SNHLY, CDR2 FYNNEI, per germline. The CDR3 sequence is 15 residues long. The CDR3 sequence: CASSQLTLEAGELFF.

The rearrangement joins TRBV10-2 to TRBJ1-5; TCRdb reports TRBD1, a call that lacks DNA to check it against. Germline V gene data show CDR1 as WSHSY and CDR2 as SAAADI. The CDR3 is 14 amino acids. The CDR3 here is CASSSQGSNQPQHF.

The chain has TRBV5-1 and TRBJ2-1; checking the TCRdb D call of TRBD2 is not possible without DNA. Germline V gene lookup returns CDR1 SGHRS and CDR2 YFSETQ. The CDR3 has 17 amino acids. The CDR3 is CASSPGDSGSPYNEQFF. Filled out from reference TRBV5-1 and TRBJ2-1, the complete variable domain reads KAGVTQTPRYLIKTRGQQVTLSCSPISGHRSVSWYQQTPGQGLQFLFEYFSETQRNKGNFPGRFSGRQFSNSRSEMNVSTLELGDSALYLCASSPGDSGSPYNEQFFGPGTRLTVL.

This rearrangement joins TRBV5-6 to TRBJ2-1. The CDR3 is 12 residues long. Germline V lookup: CDR1 SGHDT, CDR2 YYEEEE. CDR3 residues: CASSSGYNEQFF.

The genes are TRBV27 and TRBJ2-1; TCRdb's D gene call, TRBD1, goes unchecked for lack of DNA. Germline CDR1 and CDR2: MNHEY and SMNVEV (reference sequence). This CDR3 spans 15 amino acids. CDR3 protein: CASRLGRVSYNEQFF.

This sequence joins TRBV29-1 and TRBJ1-5; there is no DNA to check the TCRdb D call of TRBD1. The CDR3 is 13 amino acids. Germline V gives CDR1 SQVTM, CDR2 ANQGSEA. The CDR3 loop is CSARDSPNQPQHF.

The chain uses TRBV7-3 and TRBJ1-1. This CDR3 comprises 17 residues. The germline CDR1 and CDR2 sequences are SGHTA and FQGTGA. CDR3 loop: CASSFGARPGVLTEAFF.

V is TRBV20-1 and J is TRBJ1-2; TCRdb reports TRBD1, a call that lacks DNA to check it against. The CDR3 is 16 amino acids. Per the germline V gene, CDR1 is DFQATT and CDR2 is SNEGSKA (reference sequence). The chain's CDR3 is CSASDFTKTDHYGYTF.

This sequence joins TRBV3-1 and TRBJ2-1; the D call of TRBD2 rests on TCRdb alone, since no DNA is present to check it. The CDR3 is made up of 16 amino acids. CDR1 is LGHDT, CDR2 YNNKEL, per germline (reference sequence). This CDR3 is CASSVALAFGDNEQFF.

The chain carries TRBV7-9 and TRBJ2-1; lacking DNA, the TRBD1 call made by TCRdb goes unchecked. Germline-derived CDR1 and CDR2 are SEHNR and FQNEAQ (reference sequence). This CDR3 region has 17 residues. The CDR3 region is CASSPRQATSSYNEQFF.

V gene TRBV6-1 combines with J gene TRBJ1-2. The CDR3 sequence is 15 residues long. Looked up from germline, CDR1 is MNHNS and CDR2 is SASEGT. The CDR3 sequence: CASSEGWALNYGYTF.

The gene calls are TRBV7-2 and TRBJ1-2. CDR1 and CDR2 (germline): SGHTA, FQGNSA. CDR3 length equals 16 residues. CDR3 region: CASSLLGGRRDYGYTF.

The V call is TRBV20-1, the J call TRBJ2-5. The CDR3 spans 11 residues. CDR1 is DFQATT and CDR2 is SNEGSKA in the germline V gene (reference sequence). CDR3 amino acids: CSASGQETQYF.

The chain carries TRBV7-7 and TRBJ2-2. CDR1 is SSHAT, CDR2 FNYEAQ, per germline (reference sequence). This CDR3 comprises 13 residues. CDR3 region: CASRRTNTGELFF.

J is TRBJ2-7 and V is TRBV6-1; TCRdb proposes TRBD2, but this gene call is untestable without DNA. Germline CDR1 and CDR2: MNHNS and SASEGT. The CDR3 extends over 14 amino acids. CDR3 in amino acids: CASSEGGPTYEQYF.

The chain has TRBV18 and TRBJ2-7. In germline, CDR1 is KGHSH, CDR2 LQKENI. The CDR3 runs 12 residues. CDR3 sequence reads: CASSPLGSEQYF.

V is TRBV10-1 and J is TRBJ2-1; without DNA, the TCRdb call of TRBD2 cannot be checked. The CDR3 runs to 16 residues. Germline CDR1 WNHNN, CDR2 SYGVQD (reference sequence). The CDR3 protein is CATTKSFSGPYNEQFF.

The rearrangement uses TRBV9 and TRBJ2-1; the D call from TCRdb, TRBD2, cannot be confirmed without DNA. This CDR3 comprises 18 residues. Germline CDR1 SGDLS, CDR2 YYNGEE. CDR3 region: CASSAGLSSGRVTSEQFF.

The rearrangement joins TRBV6-1 to TRBJ2-1. Germline V gene sequence: CDR1 MNHNS, CDR2 SASEGT. The CDR3 is made up of 13 amino acids. The CDR3 sequence: CASSAPTSNEQFF.

The chain recombines TRBV6-1 with TRBJ2-1; no DNA is available, so the TRBD2 call from TCRdb remains unchecked. This CDR3 is built from 15 residues. Germline-derived CDR1 and CDR2 are MNHNS and SASEGT. The CDR3 is CASRGTSGRRNEQFF.

The chain has TRBV6-1 and TRBJ1-5. Germline CDR1 reads MNHNS; CDR2 reads SASEGT. The CDR3 extends over 12 amino acids. The CDR3 loop is CAGGLNNQPQHF.